This T cell receptor (beta chain) was retrieved from a study of shared clonotypes between healthy human individuals. The table came from immunoSEQ multiplex PCR; TCRdb's copy has only in-frame clones and leaves some out. The sample holds millions of clones, roughly 96% seen once. The specimen sequenced was naive CD4+ T cells sorted from blood. Subset described: CD45RA+ positively selected. This clonotype was obtained from a man aged 18-30 years in good health.

The CDR3 coding sequence is TGTGCCAGCAGGGGCCAGACAGGGAGTGATCAGCCCCAGCATTTT. Translation: CASRGQTGSDQPQHF. The chain recombines TRBV7-2 with TRBJ1-5; 7 bases match TRBD1. The CDR3 contains 15 residues. V was pared by 6 bases and J by 5 bases, with 10 bases of the junction left unmatched. In germline, CDR1 is SGHTA, CDR2 FQGNSA.